Listed here are 8 T cell receptor beta chains from one sample, sequenced in a study of TIL therapy for anti-PD-1-resistant metastatic lung cancer. The immunoSEQ assay was v3. The method was immunoSEQ multiplex PCR; TCRdb's version includes in-frame clones alone and lacks a portion of them. The sample holds about 50,000 clones, 55% to 75% seen once. Regarding time point: pre-treatment sample, taken before nivolumab and TIL therapy. Pleural nodules or supraclavicular lymph nodes made up most of the excised metastases sampled. This sample comprised tumor tissue, obtained at baseline. These receptors all stem from a person aged 25-85 years with non-small cell lung cancer.

The chain joins TRBV18 to TRBJ2-5; possibly TRBD1 for D (5 bases). Per the germline V gene, CDR1 is KGHSH and CDR2 is LQKENI. CDR3 length: 13 amino acids. V shed 2 bases and J shed 1 base, with 5 bases lying between them. The CDR3 is CASSPGAQETQYF. In DNA form, the CDR3 reads TGTGCCAGCTCACCAGGGGCCCAAGAGACCCAGTACTTC.

V is TRBV6-5 and J is TRBJ2-7; 7 bases align to TRBD1. The CDR3 is made up of 14 amino acids. Looked up from germline, CDR1 is MNHEY and CDR2 is SVGAGI. V lost 4 bases to trimming and J lost 5 bases; unmatched junction nucleotides: 8. The CDR3 nucleotides are TGTGCCAGCAGTTCTCCCGGGACAGTAAACGAGCAGTACTTC. Translation gives CASSSPGTVNEQYF.

The V gene is TRBV5-1, the J gene TRBJ2-3, with D uncertain. V lost 7 bases and J lost 3, with 15 bases in between. The germline V gene has CDR1 SGHRS and CDR2 YFSETQ. There are 14 residues in the CDR3. For the CDR3, the DNA is TGCGCCAGCCGCAGAGGTATTGGGACAGATACGCAGTATTTT. Translating gives CASRRGIGTDTQYF.

This clone was picked up one time. The genes are TRBV9 and TRBJ1-4; D ambiguous. V lost 0 bases and J lost 0, with 9 bases in between. The V gene's germline CDR1 is SGDLS and CDR2 YYNGEE. CDR3 length equals 16 residues. CDR3 DNA sequence: TGTGCCAGCAGCGTAGTGGCGGCCCCAACTAATGAAAAACTGTTTTTT. It codes for CASSVVAAPTNEKLFF.

The chain is built from TRBV9 and TRBJ2-5; D tentatively fits TRBD1 or TRBD2 (5 bases each). The CDR3 runs to 16 residues. Trimming stripped 4 bases from V and 2 bases from J, with 18 bases between. Germline-derived CDR1 and CDR2 are SGDLS and YYNGEE. In DNA form, the CDR3 reads TGTGCCAGCAGCCCTGGGACCCGAGACGGACAAGAGACCCAGTACTTC. It yields the protein CASSPGTRDGQETQYF.

The rearrangement joins TRBV9 to TRBJ2-1, with 7 bases fitting TRBD2. This CDR3 region has 15 residues. V lost 2 bases, J lost 4 bases, and 6 bases stayed unmatched. Germline V CDR1 and CDR2: SGDLS, YYNGEE. CDR3: CASSVGLREYNEQFF. CDR3 DNA: TGTGCCAGCAGCGTTGGTTTGCGGGAGTACAATGAGCAGTTCTTC.

This clone has more than one count but fewer than ten. The chain links TRBV2 to TRBJ1-6, with no clear D. CDR3 size: 15 residues. Trimming left V 3 bases short and J 8 bases short, with 14 bases between. Germline V gives CDR1 SNHLY, CDR2 FYNNEI. CDR3: CASSEDGSTDSPLHF. For the CDR3, the DNA is TGTGCCAGCAGTGAGGATGGGTCTACGGATTCACCCCTCCACTTT.

This clone was seen a few times. The chain has TRBV28 and TRBJ1-3, with TRBD1 matching 9 bases. The CDR3 consists of 14 residues. Looked up from germline, CDR1 is MDHEN and CDR2 is SYDVKM. The DNA of the CDR3 is TGTGGTGCCTCCGACAGGGGGGACAGAAACACCATATATTTT. This encodes CGASDRGDRNTIYF.